The 17 T cell receptor beta chains reported below all come from one sample, sequenced in a study of blood T cell repertoires in COVID-19. The protocol was immunoSEQ multiplex PCR, while the TCRdb copy is restricted to in-frame clones and leaves out a portion. The sample lists roughly 250,000 clones, 86% occurring once. The sample consisted of peripheral blood. Receptors were obtained from a man between 40 and 49 years old who had recovered from COVID-19.

The chain is built from TRBV19 and TRBJ2-1; TRBD1 might be the D (6 bases). Trimming pared 0 bases from V and 4 bases from J, leaving 13 bases between. This CDR3 spans 16 amino acids. CDR1 and CDR2 from the germline V gene are LNHDA and SQIVND (reference sequence). This chain's CDR3 is CASSIDGTPLYNEQFF. DNA for the CDR3: TGTGCCAGTAGTATAGACGGGACACCATTGTACAATGAGCAGTTCTTC.

The chain combines TRBV5-1 with TRBJ1-1; possibly TRBD1 for D (5 bases). This CDR3 contains 14 residues. Germline CDR1 SGHRS, CDR2 YFSETQ. V was cut by 2 bases and J by 7 bases, with 15 bases left in between. CDR3 nucleotide sequence: TGCGCCAGCAGCTTAATAAGGGGTTTTAGTGAAGCTTTCTTT. Its translation: CASSLIRGFSEAFF.

This clone came up once. This sequence joins TRBV11-3 and TRBJ2-1; 8 bases fit TRBD2. V lost 0 bases to trimming and J lost 0 bases; unmatched junction nucleotides: 4. The CDR3 runs to 17 residues. Germline assignment: CDR1 SGHNT and CDR2 YENEEA. CDR3 sequence reads: CASSLDLGGGSYNEQFF. CDR3 coding DNA: TGTGCCAGCAGCTTAGATCTCGGGGGGGGCTCCTACAATGAGCAGTTCTTC.

This clone has just a few counts. The rearrangement links TRBV19 to TRBJ2-7; TRBD1 is a possible D gene (6 bases). With 5 bases removed from V and 7 bases from J, the gap between germline ends came to 18 bases. The CDR3 totals 14 residues. CDR1 is LNHDA and CDR2 is SQIVND in the germline V gene (reference sequence). The CDR3 region has the DNA TGTGCCAGTAGTCTCCCGGGACAAAGCAATGAGCAGTACTTC. Encoded protein: CASSLPGQSNEQYF.

There are a few counts of this clone. V is TRBV6-5 and J is TRBJ1-1; no clear D. The CDR3 loop spans 12 amino acids. Germline V gene sequence: CDR1 MNHEY, CDR2 SVGAGI. Trimming removed 0 bases from V and 6 bases from J, with 5 bases in between. CDR3 sequence (DNA): TGTGCCAGCAGTTACTCGGGCTCTGAAGCTTTCTTT. Amino acids: CASSYSGSEAFF.

This chain connects TRBV10-3 to TRBJ2-7; TRBD2 is a possible D gene (6 bases). The CDR3 spans 16 residues. Trimming cost V 0 bases and J 4 bases, with 16 bases left between them. Germline V lookup: CDR1 ENHRY, CDR2 SYGVKD. CDR3 residues: CAISESGQGGGYEQYF. The DNA for the CDR3 is TGTGCCATCAGTGAGTCGGGGCAGGGAGGAGGTTACGAGCAGTACTTC.

The CDR3 sequence: CASSLSGGLYNEQFF. The CDR3 coding sequence is TGTGCCAGCAGCTTAAGTGGGGGCCTTTACAATGAGCAGTTCTTC. The chain couples TRBV11-3 to TRBJ2-1; D might be TRBD1 (6 bases). The V end lost 2 bases, the J end lost 4 bases, and 12 bases lay between the germline ends. The CDR3 has 15 amino acids. Germline V gene data show CDR1 as SGHNT and CDR2 as YENEEA.

The chain recombines TRBV9 with TRBJ1-2, with 7 bases fitting TRBD1. The germline V gene has CDR1 SGDLS and CDR2 YYNGEE. This CDR3 spans 15 amino acids. The trim removed 2 bases at V and 6 bases at J, leaving 10 bases unmatched. The CDR3 DNA reads as TGTGCCAGCAGCGTTACAGGGGCGCGGGTGGATGGCTACACCTTC. It yields the protein CASSVTGARVDGYTF.

The chain is built from TRBV2 and TRBJ2-7, with 7 bases identical to TRBD1. The CDR3 runs to 11 residues. Trimming removed 7 bases from V and 6 bases from J; junction bases left unmatched: 3. CDR1 SNHLY and CDR2 FYNNEI come from the germline V gene. The CDR3 nucleotides read TGTGCCAGCAATACAGGGGTCGAGCAGTACTTC. This translates into CASNTGVEQYF.

The gene calls are TRBV9 and TRBJ2-3; D perhaps matches TRBD1 (5 bases). CDR1 is SGDLS and CDR2 is YYNGEE in the germline V gene. The CDR3 is made up of 15 amino acids. The V end lost 0 bases, the J end lost 7 bases, and 15 bases lay between the germline ends. CDR3 sequence: CASSVDSGSMNTQYF. The CDR3 region has the DNA TGTGCCAGCAGCGTAGATTCAGGGTCTATGAATACGCAGTATTTT.

The rearrangement uses TRBV6-5 and TRBJ1-1, with TRBD1 matching 7 bases. J lost 2 bases, V lost 6 bases, and 6 bases had no gene match. Germline V gene data show CDR1 as MNHEY and CDR2 as SVGAGI. This CDR3 contains 14 residues. The CDR3 protein is CASRSGQLNTEAFF. The DNA for the CDR3 is TGTGCCAGCAGATCGGGACAGCTCAACACTGAAGCTTTCTTT.

The rearrangement links TRBV24-1 to TRBJ2-3, with TRBD2 as a possible D gene (6 bases). The CDR3 length is 18 residues. Germline V gives CDR1 KGHDR, CDR2 SFDVKD. V lost 9 bases to trimming and J lost 2 bases, with 26 bases between them. The CDR3 coding sequence is TGTGCCACCCTTATAGGGGACTCCCCTTCGGGTCTCACAGATACGCAGTATTTT. This sequence encodes CATLIGDSPSGLTDTQYF.

The chain employs TRBV19 and TRBJ1-2; 7 nucleotides line up with TRBD1. After removal of 5 bases from V and 2 bases from J, the junction contained 14 bases not matched to a gene. Germline-derived CDR1 and CDR2 are LNHDA and SQIVND (reference sequence). The CDR3 sequence is 17 residues long. CDR3 amino acids: CASSLGQAPPRNYGYTF. The CDR3, as DNA: TGTGCCAGTAGTTTAGGACAGGCCCCCCCGAGGAACTATGGCTACACCTTC.

The chain joins TRBV9 to TRBJ2-3; 10 positions agree with TRBD2. J lost 3 bases, V lost 3 bases, and 1 base had no gene match. Looked up from germline, CDR1 is SGDLS and CDR2 is YYNGEE. The CDR3 loop spans 14 amino acids. This CDR3 reads CASSASGSTDTQYF. CDR3 nucleotides: TGTGCCAGCAGCGCTAGCGGGAGTACAGATACGCAGTATTTT.

The V and J genes are TRBV18 and TRBJ1-1, with 7 nucleotides matching TRBD1. This CDR3 is built from 15 residues. V lost 3 bases to trimming and J lost 0 bases; unmatched junction nucleotides: 4. CDR1 KGHSH and CDR2 LQKENI come from the germline V gene. DNA for the CDR3: TGTGCCAGCTCACCGCCGGGACAGCTGAACACTGAAGCTTTCTTT. It specifies CASSPPGQLNTEAFF.

The chain has TRBV5-4 and TRBJ2-3; weak D call: TRBD1 (5 bases). Germline assignment: CDR1 SGHNT and CDR2 YYREEE (reference sequence). The CDR3 is made up of 16 amino acids. V was cut by 5 bases and J by 0 bases, with 16 bases left in between. CDR3 amino acids: CASSSDRAPSTDTQYF. CDR3 nucleotides: TGTGCCAGCAGTTCTGACAGAGCCCCTAGCACAGATACGCAGTATTTT. Full variable domain (outside the CDR3, taken from reference TRBV5-4 and TRBJ2-3): ETGVTQSPTHLIKTRGQQVTLRCSSQSGHNTVSWYQQALGQGPQFIFQYYREEENGRGNFPPRFSGLQFPNYSSELNVNALELDDSALYLCASSSDRAPSTDTQYFGPGTRLTVL.

The rearrangement links TRBV12-3 or TRBV12-4 to TRBJ1-2; D is uncertain. V was pared by 3 bases and J by 6 bases, with 11 bases between. The CDR3 is made up of 13 amino acids. CDR3 nucleotides: TGTGCCAGCAGTTTGGTAGCGGGAGATGGCTACACCTTC. Translation gives CASSLVAGDGYTF.